These T cell receptor beta chains were read from a single sample in a study of blood T cell repertoires in COVID-19. TCRdb's copy holds only in-frame clones and misses some; the assay was immunoSEQ multiplex PCR. Altogether more than 95,000 clones are present, about 93% being singletons, with the ten largest covering around 2.2%. Sequenced sample: peripheral blood. The receptors were gathered from a man in his forties or fifties with COVID-19, enrolled during active disease. Both conserved end residues are part of each CDR3. Each record gives: clone size, V gene, D gene, J gene, CDR3 DNA, CDR3 protein. D genes are given only for firm matches. A clone size is listed for some rows: how often the clone was seen (once, few, many), or a class if it is expanded.

NA	TRBV30	TRBD1	TRBJ1-2	TGTGCCTGGAGAGGGACAGGAGGTCCCTATGGCTACACCTTC	CAWRGTGGPYGYTF
NA	TRBV6-2/TRBV6-3	TRBD1	TRBJ2-7	TGTGCCAGCAGTCCCTCCGGGACAGGGCCCTACGAGCAGTACTTC	CASSPSGTGPYEQYF
NA	TRBV5-1	NA	TRBJ2-7	TGCGCCAGCAGCTTAGAAGGGGTACTCTGGTACGAGCAGTACTTC	CASSLEGVLWYEQYF
NA	TRBV19	TRBD1	TRBJ1-5	TGTGCCAGTAGGCCGGACAGGAATCAGCCCCAGCATTTT	CASRPDRNQPQHF
once	TRBV19	TRBD2	TRBJ2-4	TGTGCCAGTAGTATAGGGAGAACTAGCGGGAATAAAAACATTCAGTACTTC	CASSIGRTSGNKNIQYF
NA	TRBV9	NA	TRBJ2-7	TGTGCCAGCAGCGTAGGGGGCAGCTCATCCTCTGAGCAGTACTTC	CASSVGGSSSSEQYF
NA	TRBV19	NA	TRBJ2-1	TGTGCCAGTAGTATCTCGGGATCCAATGAGCAGTTCTTC	CASSISGSNEQFF
NA	TRBV18	TRBD1	TRBJ1-1	TGTGCCAGCTCCCGGGGACAGGAGGGGGACACTGAAGCTTTCTTT	CASSRGQEGDTEAFF
few	TRBV5-1	TRBD1	TRBJ1-1	TGCGCCAGCAGCTTAGGGACAGGGGGCACTGAAGCTTTCTTT	CASSLGTGGTEAFF
once	TRBV30	TRBD1	TRBJ1-5	TGTGCCTGGAGTCCCACAGGGGGCCAGCCCCAGCATTTT	CAWSPTGGQPQHF
NA	TRBV9	TRBD2	TRBJ2-3	TGTGCCAGCAGCGTAGCGGGGGGGACTAGCGCCACAGATACGCAGTATTTT	CASSVAGGTSATDTQYF
NA	TRBV24-1	TRBD2	TRBJ2-3	TGTGCCGCCGGGACTAGCGGCACAGATACGCAGTATTTT	CAAGTSGTDTQYF
few	TRBV19	NA	TRBJ1-1	TGTGCCACCTCAGGGGTGAGAGGGACTGAAGCTTTCTTT	CATSGVRGTEAFF
NA	TRBV12-1	NA	TRBJ1-5	TGTGCCAGCAGCTTTTGCAAGGGGGCAAACCAGCCCCAGCATTTT	CASSFCKGANQPQHF
NA	TRBV3-1/TRBV3-2	TRBD1	TRBJ2-5	TGTGCCAGCAGCCAATCAGGACAGGGCCAAGAGACCCAGTACTTC	CASSQSGQGQETQYF
once	TRBV13	NA	TRBJ2-2	TGTGCCAGCAGCGAAGCAGGGAACACCGGGGAGCTGTTTTTT	CASSEAGNTGELFF
NA	TRBV29-1	NA	TRBJ2-2	TGCAGCGTTGTCGTTAGCGGGAACACCGGGGAGCTGTTTTTT	CSVVVSGNTGELFF
NA	TRBV9	TRBD1	TRBJ2-7	TGTGCCAGTTCCGGACAGGGGGCTTCTGACGAGCAGTACTTC	CASSGQGASDEQYF
NA	TRBV3-1/TRBV3-2	NA	TRBJ1-5	TGTGCCAGCAGCCAAGATCTCACAGCTAATCAGCCCCAGCATTTT	CASSQDLTANQPQHF
NA	TRBV6-7	NA	TRBJ2-3	TGTGCCAGCAGTTATTTCTGCCGGGAAAATTTTGTCACAGATACGCAGTATTTT	CASSYFCRENFVTDTQYF
NA	TRBV5-5	TRBD2	TRBJ2-3	TGTGCCAGCAGCCTATCAGCGGGAAGCACAGATACGCAGTATTTT	CASSLSAGSTDTQYF
NA	TRBV15	NA	TRBJ1-5	TGTGCCACCAGCGCCACAGGAGTTAATCAGCCCCAGCATTTT	CATSATGVNQPQHF
NA	TRBV5-1	TRBD1	TRBJ1-2	TGCGCCAGCAGCTTGACAACCGGGACAGGTACGGGGGTAAACTATGGCTACACCTTC	CASSLTTGTGTGVNYGYTF
NA	TRBV5-4	TRBD1	TRBJ1-1	TGTGCCAGCAGCCCTGGGACAGCAAATTCGAACACTGAAGCTTTCTTT	CASSPGTANSNTEAFF
NA	TRBV19	TRBD2	TRBJ2-5	TGTGCCAGTATGAGGACGGGGGGAGAGACCCAGTACTTC	CASMRTGGETQYF
NA	TRBV18	TRBD1	TRBJ1-5	TGTGCCAGCTCCGGGACAGGCGCCGATCAGCCCCAGCATTTT	CASSGTGADQPQHF
NA	TRBV3-1/TRBV3-2	NA	TRBJ2-7	TGTGCCAGCAGCCAAGATATCAGGGGAAGGGGATCCTACGAGCAGTACTTC	CASSQDIRGRGSYEQYF
NA	TRBV6-5	NA	TRBJ1-5	TGTGCCAGCAGTTACTCCGGCCAGGGGAATGAACCCCAGCATTTT	CASSYSGQGNEPQHF
NA	TRBV29-1	NA	TRBJ1-1	TGCAGCGTTACGGGAGAACGGGCTGAAGCTTTCTTT	CSVTGERAEAFF
NA	TRBV7-2	TRBD2	TRBJ2-7	TGTGCCAGCAGCTTAAGGGCGGGAGGGTCCTACGAGCAGTACTTC	CASSLRAGGSYEQYF
once	TRBV5-5	TRBD1	TRBJ1-2	TGTGCCAGCAGCCAGGGACAGGGAACTAACTATGGCTACACCTTC	CASSQGQGTNYGYTF
NA	TRBV7-2	NA	TRBJ2-1	TGTGCCAGCAGCCGCGGCGGGGACCCCAATGAGCAGTTCTTC	CASSRGGDPNEQFF
NA	TRBV5-1	TRBD2	TRBJ2-1	TGCGCCAGCAGCGGACTAGCGGGAGATGAGCAGTTCTTC	CASSGLAGDEQFF
NA	TRBV5-1	NA	TRBJ2-3	TGCGCCAGCAGCTTGGGCAGGGTCGAAGATACGCAGTATTTT	CASSLGRVEDTQYF
NA	TRBV7-9	TRBD1	TRBJ2-2	TGTGCCAGCAGCTTGGGGACAGGTAACACCGGGGAGCTGTTTTTT	CASSLGTGNTGELFF
few	TRBV6-1	TRBD1	TRBJ1-2	TGTGCCAGCAGTGGCCTACCGGGACAGGGGGTTAACTATGGCTACACCTTC	CASSGLPGQGVNYGYTF
NA	TRBV7-9	TRBD1	TRBJ1-4	TGTGCCAGCAGCCCACAGGGGGCGACGGAAAAACTGTTTTTT	CASSPQGATEKLFF
NA	TRBV5-4	TRBD2	TRBJ2-1	TGTGCCAGCAGCTTACCTGGGTTAGCGGGAGGAGTAGCAAATGAGCAGTTCTTC	CASSLPGLAGGVANEQFF
NA	TRBV18	TRBD1	TRBJ1-1	TGTGCCAGCAAAAGTACAGGGGCCACTGAAGCTTTCTTT	CASKSTGATEAFF
NA	TRBV6-5	NA	TRBJ1-2	TGTGCCAGCACCTTGGGGCGGGGGGACTATGGCTACACCTTC	CASTLGRGDYGYTF
NA	TRBV6-2/TRBV6-3	NA	TRBJ2-7	TGTGCCAGCAGTTACCCCGGTGTGGGCGCCTACGAGCAGTACTTC	CASSYPGVGAYEQYF
NA	TRBV5-1	NA	TRBJ2-3	TGCGCCAGCAGCCCCTTACAGGGATCAGATACGCAGTATTTT	CASSPLQGSDTQYF
NA	TRBV7-9	TRBD1	TRBJ2-6	TGTGCCAGCAGCCTATCGGGACAGTCTTTTGGGGCCAACGTCCTGACTTTC	CASSLSGQSFGANVLTF
NA	TRBV28	NA	TRBJ2-7	TGTGCCAGCACTCCCCCGCGGGACGGCTACGAGCAGTACTTC	CASTPPRDGYEQYF
once	TRBV5-1	TRBD1	TRBJ1-1	TGCGCCAGCAGCGGGGACAGGGGTCTGAAAACTGAAGCTTTCTTT	CASSGDRGLKTEAFF
few	TRBV6-6	NA	TRBJ1-1	TGTGCCAGCAGTAATGGAGGGGTTGGTGAAGCTTTCTTT	CASSNGGVGEAFF
NA	TRBV5-6	NA	TRBJ2-4	TGTGCCAGCAGCTGGGTTATTGGCGGGCTACTACCCGGAGACATTCAGTACTTC	CASSWVIGGLLPGDIQYF
NA	TRBV3-1/TRBV3-2	NA	TRBJ1-2	TGTGCCAGCAGCCTAGAGGGAGGTAACTATGGCTACACCTTC	CASSLEGGNYGYTF
NA	TRBV2	NA	TRBJ2-7	TGTGCCAGCAGTGTACGAGCACTATACGAGCAGTACTTC	CASSVRALYEQYF
NA	TRBV6-5	TRBD2	TRBJ2-3	TGTGCCAGCAGGGTCCTAGCGGGAGGGCCAGATACGCAGTATTTT	CASRVLAGGPDTQYF
NA	TRBV27	TRBD1	TRBJ2-5	TGTGCCAGCAGCGGACAGGGGGGGGAGACCCAGTACTTC	CASSGQGGETQYF
NA	TRBV5-5	NA	TRBJ1-2	TGTGCCAGCAGCTTGGCCGGGATAGGAGCCTTCTATGGCTACACCTTC	CASSLAGIGAFYGYTF
NA	TRBV9	NA	TRBJ2-1	TGTGCCAGCAGCGTCGACTTGAGCTCCTACAATGAGCAGTTCTTC	CASSVDLSSYNEQFF
NA	TRBV29-1	TRBD2	TRBJ2-3	TGCAGCGCCGGAGGCGGGAGGGCAGATACGCAGTATTTT	CSAGGGRADTQYF